The 13 T cell receptor beta chains below were found in one sample sequenced in a study of CXCR4 blockade with PD-1 therapy in pancreatic cancer. Clones were sequenced by immunoSEQ multiplex PCR, and TCRdb holds only the in-frame ones, with some missing. The profile shows roughly 570 clones, approximately 39% of them singletons. The sequencing sample was made of tumor tissue. These receptors originate from a human donor with pancreatic ductal adenocarcinoma.

Points on this clone: The DNA is left out, because the CDR3 cannot be placed on it with certainty; the CDR3 is given as TCRdb lists it. This chain uses TRBV19 with TRBJ1-1; the DNA was not compared with TRBD1, the D call given in the table. A total of 14 residues make up the CDR3, ends included. Germline CDR1 LNHDA, CDR2 SQIVND (reference sequence). CDR3 protein: CASSMVGQGAITFF.

This clone is categorized as medium-sized. The chain couples TRBV11-3 to TRBJ1-5; the D is unclear. The CDR3 runs to 15 residues. Germline CDR1 and CDR2: SGHNT and YENEEA. The V and J ends lost 1 base and 4 bases respectively, with 11 bases between them. The CDR3 sequence: CASSLVFAENQPQHF. The CDR3 DNA is TGTGCCAGCAGCTTAGTTTTCGCGGAAAATCAGCCCCAGCATTTT.

The chain uses TRBV4-1 and TRBJ1-1, with D unclear. Germline assignment: CDR1 MGHRA and CDR2 YSYEKL. V was pared by 1 base and J by 3 bases, with 18 bases between. This CDR3 region has 17 residues. The CDR3 DNA reads TGCGCCAGCAGCCAAGTATTTGTTGAGGGCGTCGACACTGAAGCTTTCTTT. It codes for CASSQVFVEGVDTEAFF.

Judged by abundance, this clone is medium-sized. The chain combines TRBV6-8 with TRBJ1-1; unclear D gene. Germline assignment: CDR1 MNHGY and CDR2 SAAAGT. The ends were cut back, 2 bases at V and 1 base at J, with 11 bases in the middle. This CDR3 spans 15 amino acids. Written as DNA, the CDR3 is TGTGCCAGCAGTTACGGCCCGGGTAGGAACACTGAAGCTTTCTTT. This sequence encodes CASSYGPGRNTEAFF.

The chain recombines TRBV18 with TRBJ2-1, with TRBD2 as a possible D gene (6 bases). V lost 0 bases to trimming and J lost 4 bases, with 10 bases between them. The length of the CDR3 is 15 residues. Germline V gene lookup returns CDR1 KGHSH and CDR2 LQKENI. The CDR3, as DNA: TGTGCCAGCTCACCACCGCTCGGAGGGTACAATGAGCAGTTCTTC. Protein: CASSPPLGGYNEQFF. Full variable domain (missing parts from reference TRBV18 and TRBJ2-1): NAGVMQNPRHLVRRRGQEARLRCSPMKGHSHVYWYRQLPEEGLKFMVYLQKENIIDESGMPKERFSAEFPKEGPSILRIQQVVRGDSAAYFCASSPPLGGYNEQFFGPGTRLTVL.

This clone was counted only a few times. The chain joins TRBV15 to TRBJ1-3, with unresolved D. The V end lost 3 bases, the J end lost 1 base, and 7 bases lay between the germline ends. The germline V gene encodes CDR1 LNHNV and CDR2 YYDKDF (reference sequence). This CDR3 region has 14 residues. CDR3 residues: CATSSWVSGNTIYF. Here the CDR3 DNA reads TGTGCCACCAGCAGTTGGGTATCTGGAAACACCATATATTTT.

The rearrangement joins TRBV18 to TRBJ1-1, with D uncertain. The V gene's germline CDR1 is KGHSH and CDR2 LQKENI. CDR3 length: 14 residues. Between the trimmed V and J ends, which lost 3 bases and 5 bases, there was a span of 13 bases. The CDR3 region is CASSPGFLGTEAFF. Written as DNA, the CDR3 is TGTGCCAGCTCACCGGGGTTCTTGGGAACTGAAGCTTTCTTT.

The table lists this clone with a few counts. V gene TRBV23-1 combines with J gene TRBJ2-3, with D tentatively TRBD1 or TRBD2 (6 bases each). TRBV23-1 is placed among ORFs of uncertain function. This CDR3 is built from 15 residues. V was clipped by 3 bases and J by 7 bases, with 17 bases between them. This CDR3 reads CASSQEDGGTYTQYF. Written as DNA, the CDR3 is TGCGCCAGCAGTCAGGAAGATGGAGGGACATATACGCAGTATTTT.

By share, this clone counts as medium-sized. The chain links TRBV2 to TRBJ1-1; no clear D. This CDR3 has 13 amino acids. Germline-derived CDR1 and CDR2 are SNHLY and FYNNEI. V was pared by 6 bases and J by 6 bases, with 14 bases between. CDR3 sequence reads: CASSRRVMAEAFF. In DNA form, the CDR3 reads TGTGCCAGCAGCCGACGGGTAATGGCTGAAGCTTTCTTT.

The gene calls are TRBV29-1 and TRBJ1-2; 9 bases map to TRBD1. In germline, CDR1 is SQVTM, CDR2 ANQGSEA. The CDR3 contains 12 residues. The junction had 3 bases not matched to a gene; V was cut back by 7 bases and J by 3 bases. CDR3 sequence (DNA): TGCAGCGGGGGACAGGGTGACTATGGCTACACCTTC. The encoded protein is CSGGQGDYGYTF. Looking up the rest from reference TRBV29-1 and TRBJ1-2 gives the full variable domain: SAVISQKPSRDICQRGTSLTIQCQVDSQVTMMFWYRQQPGQSLTLIATANQGSEATYESGFVIDKFPISRPNLTFSTLTVSNMSPEDSSIYLCSGGQGDYGYTFGSGTRLTVV.

This clone was picked up a small number of times. V and J are TRBV30 and TRBJ1-1; D call uncertain. Germline CDR1 reads GTSNPN; CDR2 reads SVGIG (reference sequence). Trimming cost V 1 base and J 11 bases, with 20 bases left between them. This CDR3 has 14 residues. The CDR3 loop is CAWSAIDRALGAFF. In DNA form, the CDR3 reads TGTGCCTGGAGTGCAATCGATCGCGCACTGGGGGCTTTCTTT.

The chain couples TRBV9 to TRBJ1-1, with TRBD1 matching over 8 bases. The CDR3 covers 15 residues. After removal of 4 bases from V and 0 bases from J, the junction contained 5 bases not matched to a gene. The germline CDR1 and CDR2 sequences are SGDLS and YYNGEE. The CDR3 DNA reads as TGTGCCAGCAGCCCCAGGGGACAGGTGAACACTGAAGCTTTCTTT. Translated, it gives CASSPRGQVNTEAFF.

This clone was seen a single time. The gene calls are TRBV19 and TRBJ1-1; the match to TRBD1 covers 10 bases. Trimming took 0 bases from V and 11 from J; bases not matched to a gene: 9. The CDR3 covers 15 residues. Germline CDR1 is LNHDA and CDR2 is SQIVND (reference sequence). CDR3 DNA sequence: TGTGCCAGTAGTATAGACCCTCGACAGGGGGCTACGGCTTTCTTT. The encoded protein is CASSIDPRQGATAFF. Filled out from reference TRBV19 and TRBJ1-1, the complete variable domain reads DGGITQSPKYLFRKEGQNVTLSCEQNLNHDAMYWYRQDPGQGLRLIYYSQIVNDFQKGDIAEGYSVSREKKESFPLTVTSAQKNPTAFYLCASSIDPRQGATAFFGQGTRLTVV.